The 27 T cell receptor beta chains reported below all come from one sample, sequenced in a study of OX40 agonist ivuxolimab in advanced cancers. The protocol was immunoSEQ multiplex PCR, while the TCRdb copy is restricted to in-frame clones and leaves out a portion. Of under 100,000 clones listed, 81% were seen once; the top ten hold 3.5% to 6%. The material was CD4+ or CD8+ T cells sorted from blood, obtained in a trial of the OX40 agonist ivuxolimab. These receptors all stem from an adult with an advanced solid tumor such as melanoma, head and neck, liver or kidney cancer.

The chain joins TRBV7-9 to TRBJ1-4, with D possibly matching TRBD1 (5 bases). Deletions cut 3 bases from V and 6 bases from J, with 17 bases between. Germline V gene data show CDR1 as SEHNR and CDR2 as FQNEAQ (reference sequence). This CDR3 comprises 16 residues. The CDR3: CASSFSFWQGHEKLFF. Here the CDR3 DNA reads TGTGCCAGCAGCTTTAGCTTTTGGCAGGGTCATGAAAAACTGTTTTTT.

V is TRBV30 and J is TRBJ1-5, with 9 bases lining up with TRBD1. The ends lost 0 bases at V and 5 bases at J; junction bases unmatched: 5. CDR1 GTSNPN and CDR2 SVGIG come from the germline V gene (reference sequence). The CDR3 contains 15 residues. CDR3 nucleotide sequence: TGTGCCTGGAGTGTACCGGGACAGGGCTATCAGCCCCAGCATTTT. Encoded protein: CAWSVPGQGYQPQHF.

In its sample, this clone was seen once. The chain uses TRBV7-2 and TRBJ2-7; 9 nucleotides match TRBD1. V trimming: 1 base; J trimming: 9 bases; junction bases outside the gene matches: 10. The CDR3 totals 15 residues. Germline CDR1 is SGHTA and CDR2 is FQGNSA. The CDR3 sequence is CASSLEQGAPSGQYF. CDR3 DNA sequence: TGTGCCAGCAGCTTAGAACAGGGGGCTCCCAGTGGGCAGTACTTC.

The chain uses TRBV19 and TRBJ2-2; the match to TRBD2 covers 13 bases. Germline trimming cut 5 bases from V and 5 bases from J; bases unmatched to any gene: 8. Germline CDR1 reads LNHDA; CDR2 reads SQIVND (reference sequence). The CDR3 length is 17 residues. CDR3 protein: CASSDGLAGVWTGELFF. The CDR3 DNA is TGTGCCAGTAGTGATGGACTAGCGGGAGTTTGGACCGGGGAGCTGTTTTTT.

This clone was detected a few times. The V and J genes are TRBV19 and TRBJ1-1, with TRBD1 identical over 8 bases. The CDR3 contains 12 residues. Per the germline V gene, CDR1 is LNHDA and CDR2 is SQIVND (reference sequence). J gave up 8 bases and V 7 bases, and 6 bases lay outside the gene matches. The CDR3 DNA follows: TGTGCCAGTATTTACCGGGACAGGGAAGCTTTCTTT. Residues: CASIYRDREAFF. The whole variable domain, remainder taken from reference TRBV19 and TRBJ1-1, is DGGITQSPKYLFRKEGQNVTLSCEQNLNHDAMYWYRQDPGQGLRLIYYSQIVNDFQKGDIAEGYSVSREKKESFPLTVTSAQKNPTAFYLCASIYRDREAFFGQGTRLTVV.

The sample holds a few counts of this clone. CDR3 region: CASSYDRGPYYEQYF. DNA of the CDR3: TGTGCCAGCAGTTATGACAGGGGGCCTTACTACGAGCAGTACTTC. The chain joins TRBV27 to TRBJ2-7; the match to TRBD1 covers 10 bases. With 4 bases clipped from V and 3 bases from J, the junction kept 6 bases outside the gene matches. Germline assignment: CDR1 MNHEY and CDR2 SMNVEV (reference sequence). The CDR3 loop spans 15 amino acids.

The V and J genes are TRBV7-2 and TRBJ1-4; 7 bases map to TRBD1. The CDR3 is made up of 14 amino acids. Germline V gene sequence: CDR1 SGHTA, CDR2 FQGNSA. The V and J ends lost 6 bases and 8 bases, in that order; junction bases with no gene match: 9. In DNA, the CDR3 is TGTGCCAGCAGTTTCGGGACAGCAGGGGAAAAACTGTTTTTT. Encoded protein: CASSFGTAGEKLFF. The whole variable domain, remainder taken from reference TRBV7-2 and TRBJ1-4, is GAGVSQSPSNKVTEKGKDVELRCDPISGHTALYWYRQSLGQGLEFLIYFQGNSAPDKSGLPSDRFSAERTGGSVSTLTIQRTQQEDSAVYLCASSFGTAGEKLFFGSGTQLSVL.

The chain is built from TRBV7-6 and TRBJ1-4, with D perhaps matching TRBD1 (5 bases). The CDR3 has 15 amino acids. Trimming stripped 5 bases from V and 3 bases from J, with 13 bases between. The germline V gene has CDR1 SGHVS and CDR2 FNYEAQ. The CDR3 region is CASSAQGAANEKLFF. DNA for the CDR3: TGTGCCAGCAGCGCCCAGGGCGCGGCTAATGAAAAACTGTTTTTT. Supplemented by reference TRBV7-6 and TRBJ1-4, the full variable domain reads GAGVSQSPRYKVTKRGQDVALRCDPISGHVSLYWYRQALGQGPEFLTYFNYEAQQDKSGLPNDRFSAERPEGSISTLTIQRTEQRDSAMYRCASSAQGAANEKLFFGSGTQLSVL.

The V call is TRBV11-3, the J call TRBJ1-3; a possible D gene is TRBD1 (5 bases). The CDR3 covers 14 residues. Germline V gives CDR1 SGHNT, CDR2 YENEEA. V dropped 4 bases and J dropped 4 bases, with 11 bases sitting between them. CDR3 sequence reads: CASSWGTAGNTIYF. DNA of the CDR3: TGTGCCAGCAGCTGGGGGACGGCAGGAAACACCATATATTTT. The variable domain in full, completed from reference TRBV11-3 and TRBJ1-3, reads EAGVVQSPRYKIIEKKQPVAFWCNPISGHNTLYWYLQNLGQGPELLIRYENEEAVDDSQLPKDRFSAERLKGVDSTLKIQPAELGDSAVYLCASSWGTAGNTIYFGEGSWLTVV.

The rearrangement joins TRBV27 to TRBJ1-4; possible D gene TRBD1, 5 bases. CDR1 and CDR2 (germline): MNHEY, SMNVEV (reference sequence). CDR3 length: 14 amino acids. V was pared by 4 bases and J by 4 bases, with 10 bases between. The CDR3 bases are TGTGCCAGCAGTTCCTTAGACAGTAATGAAAAACTGTTTTTT. Translating it yields CASSSLDSNEKLFF.

The chain carries TRBV5-1 and TRBJ1-2; perhaps TRBD1 as D (5 bases). Deletions cut 0 bases from V and 4 bases from J, with 13 bases between. From germline, CDR1 is SGHRS and CDR2 YFSETQ. This CDR3 comprises 15 residues. CDR3 bases: TGCGCCAGCAGCTTGGACGGCCCTGGGGCCTATGGCTACACCTTC. It encodes CASSLDGPGAYGYTF.

The rearrangement uses TRBV7-9 and TRBJ1-6, with D unresolved. The CDR3 has 13 amino acids. The V end was cut by 2 bases, the J end by 6 bases, with 5 bases between. Germline V lookup: CDR1 SEHNR, CDR2 FQNEAQ (reference sequence). CDR3 residues: CASSLRGNSPLHF. The CDR3 DNA reads as TGTGCCAGCAGCTTACGGGGTAATTCACCCCTCCACTTT.

The chain employs TRBV7-3 and TRBJ2-1; D might be TRBD2 (7 bases). The germline V and J ends were trimmed by 5 bases and 2 bases, with 13 bases remaining between them. Germline CDR1 is SGHTA and CDR2 is FQGTGA. This CDR3 has 15 residues. The CDR3 protein is CASSPPGGPYNEQFF. CDR3 DNA sequence: TGTGCCAGCAGCCCCCCCGGGGGGCCCTACAATGAGCAGTTCTTC. The full variable domain, completed using reference TRBV7-3 and TRBJ2-1, is GAGVSQTPSNKVTEKGKYVELRCDPISGHTALYWYRQSLGQGPEFLIYFQGTGAADDSGLPNDRFFAVRPEGSVSTLKIQRTERGDSAVYLCASSPPGGPYNEQFFGPGTRLTVL.

This sequence joins TRBV25-1 and TRBJ2-1; 8 bases line up with TRBD2. CDR1 and CDR2 (germline): MGHDK, SYGVNS. V lost 7 bases, J lost 2 bases, and 7 bases stayed unmatched. The CDR3 is 15 amino acids. The CDR3 DNA sequence: TGTGCCAGCAACGTGGCGGGAGGCCCCTACAATGAGCAGTTCTTC. Residues: CASNVAGGPYNEQFF.

V is TRBV21-1 and J is TRBJ2-5; the listed D gene, TRBD2, was not tested against the DNA. TRBV21-1 is annotated as a pseudogene. The length of the CDR3 is 17 residues. CDR3 DNA: TGTGCCAGCAGCAAGGGTAGCGGGGGGCCGAAGAGAGAGACCCAGTACTTC. Translated: CASSKGSGGPKRETQYF.

V gene TRBV11-3 combines with J gene TRBJ2-1, with 8 bases aligning to TRBD1. Germline V gives CDR1 SGHNT, CDR2 YENEEA. The CDR3 extends over 16 amino acids. J was trimmed by 4 bases and V by 4 bases; bases with no gene match: 9. For the CDR3, the DNA is TGTGCCAGCAGCTCCTACAGGGGGAAAGATTACAATGAGCAGTTCTTC. As protein: CASSSYRGKDYNEQFF.

This chain links TRBV7-8 with TRBJ1-1, with 8 bases fitting TRBD1. V lost 6 bases, J lost 0 bases, and 9 bases stayed unmatched. This CDR3 is built from 16 residues. CDR1 is SGHVS and CDR2 is FQNEAQ in the germline V gene. CDR3 protein: CASSYQTGVMNTEAFF. As DNA, the CDR3 is TGTGCCAGCAGTTATCAGACAGGGGTGATGAACACTGAAGCTTTCTTT.

The V call is TRBV10-3, the J call TRBJ2-1; 14 positions agree with TRBD2. Germline V CDR1 and CDR2: ENHRY, SYGVKD. V shed 4 bases, J shed 6 bases, and the junction held 2 bases outside the gene matches. The CDR3 sequence is 15 residues long. The CDR3, as DNA: TGTGCCATCAGTGGGGGACTAGCGGGAGTCAATGAGCAGTTCTTC. This sequence encodes CAISGGLAGVNEQFF.

This clone was found once. The chain joins TRBV28 to TRBJ2-7, with D unclear. The CDR3 consists of 13 residues. Looked up from germline, CDR1 is MDHEN and CDR2 is SYDVKM. Trimming cost V 5 bases and J 6 bases, with 14 bases left between them. The CDR3 spells CASSLPLGFEQYF. In DNA form, the CDR3 reads TGTGCCAGCAGTCTACCCTTGGGATTCGAGCAGTACTTC.

A few counts support this clone. The genes are TRBV5-1 and TRBJ2-1; TRBD1 matches at 10 bases. Unmatched junction bases numbered 4, after V lost 4 bases and J lost 3 bases. This CDR3 spans 15 amino acids. Germline CDR1 and CDR2: SGHRS and YFSETQ. CDR3 protein: CASSNRDRGYNEQFF. The CDR3 coding sequence is TGCGCCAGCAGCAACCGGGACAGGGGCTACAATGAGCAGTTCTTC.

The J gene is TRBJ2-7, the V gene TRBV29-1; D is ambiguous. Trimming removed 2 bases at V and 4 bases at J, with 12 bases between. This CDR3 spans 13 amino acids. Germline V gene lookup returns CDR1 SQVTM and CDR2 ANQGSEA. The CDR3 here is CSVELQVGYEQYF. The CDR3 DNA reads as TGCAGCGTTGAACTCCAGGTAGGATACGAGCAGTACTTC.

The J gene is TRBJ1-1, the V gene TRBV7-2; D gene unclear. The CDR3 length is 12 residues. V gave up 2 bases and J gave up 7 bases, with 8 bases separating them. The germline V gene has CDR1 SGHTA and CDR2 FQGNSA. The CDR3 DNA reads as TGTGCCAGCAGCTTACAGAGCTATGAAGCTTTCTTT. Protein product: CASSLQSYEAFF.

The chain links TRBV7-2 to TRBJ2-3, with D perhaps given as TRBD1 or TRBD2 (5 bases each). Trimming removed 10 bases from V and 6 bases from J, with 26 bases in between. Germline assignment: CDR1 SGHTA and CDR2 FQGNSA. The CDR3 is 16 residues long. In DNA, the CDR3 is TGTGCCACCACCCCTGTCGTGGGGACCTCTGGGGATACGCAGTATTTT. It encodes CATTPVVGTSGDTQYF.

This clone was found a few times. The sample has other DNA sequences that encode this CDR3 too. The rearrangement joins TRBV18 to TRBJ2-3; D is unclear. Trimming shortened V by 0 bases and J by 0 bases, and 7 bases separated the two germline ends. This CDR3 region has 15 residues. The germline V gene has CDR1 KGHSH and CDR2 LQKENI. The CDR3 sequence: CASSPPGRSTDTQYF. In DNA, the CDR3 is TGTGCCAGCTCACCACCGGGCAGGAGCACAGATACGCAGTATTTT.

The chain has TRBV15 and TRBJ1-2; 7 bases line up with TRBD1. There are 13 residues in the CDR3. The V and J ends lost 5 bases and 5 bases, in that order; junction bases with no gene match: 5. Germline assignment: CDR1 LNHNV and CDR2 YYDKDF (reference sequence). CDR3 in amino acids: CATSLRGRYGYTF. In nucleotides, the CDR3 is TGTGCCACCAGCCTTAGGGGGCGTTATGGCTACACCTTC.

This rearrangement joins TRBV6-6 to TRBJ2-7, with 11 bases fitting TRBD1. The CDR3 runs to 16 residues. Germline V gives CDR1 MNHNY, CDR2 SVGAGI (reference sequence). Trimming took 2 bases from V and 6 from J; bases not matched to a gene: 9. The CDR3 sequence is CASSYPAGQGVGEQYF. CDR3 nucleotide sequence: TGTGCCAGCAGTTACCCCGCGGGACAGGGGGTGGGCGAGCAGTACTTC.

The V and J genes are TRBV5-1 and TRBJ2-1; D tentatively fits TRBD1 or TRBD2 (5 bases each). V was pared by 1 base and J by 6 bases, with 8 bases between. This CDR3 has 13 residues. Germline V gives CDR1 SGHRS, CDR2 YFSETQ. CDR3 nucleotides: TGCGCCAGCAGCTTGCCAGGGAGCAATGAGCAGTTCTTC. This codes for CASSLPGSNEQFF.